The next 27 T cell receptor beta chains were all read from a single sample in a study of cytomegalovirus exposure and HLA in healthy donors. PCR primers comprised 60 Vbeta and 13 Jbeta primers. The repertoire was sequenced with immunoSEQ multiplex PCR; TCRdb's copy has only in-frame clones and lacks some. This sample yields around 100,000 clones, of which around 62% are seen a single time; 3.5% to 4% belongs to the top ten. The sequenced sample was PBMCs. The receptors were gathered from a man aged 30 to 45 in good health and CMV-seropositive.

This clone was counted only a few times. J is TRBJ2-4 and V is TRBV11-3, with TRBD1 identical over 10 bases. In germline, CDR1 is SGHNT, CDR2 YENEEA. The V gene end was trimmed by 2 bases and the J gene end by 6 bases; junction bases not matched to a gene: 1. The CDR3 is made up of 14 amino acids. In nucleotides, the CDR3 is TGTGCCAGCAGCTTAAGACAGGGGGCAAACATTCAGTACTTC. Translation gives CASSLRQGANIQYF. Looking up the rest from reference TRBV11-3 and TRBJ2-4 gives the full variable domain: EAGVVQSPRYKIIEKKQPVAFWCNPISGHNTLYWYLQNLGQGPELLIRYENEEAVDDSQLPKDRFSAERLKGVDSTLKIQPAELGDSAVYLCASSLRQGANIQYFGAGTRLSVL.

This clone was seen only once. V usage is TRBV7-6 and J usage is TRBJ2-1; 10 bases fit TRBD2. Trimming cost V 3 bases and J 0 bases; bases outside gene matches: 5. Looked up from germline, CDR1 is SGHVS and CDR2 is FNYEAQ. CDR3 size: 17 residues. The CDR3 protein is CASSFLAGGTSYNEQFF. As DNA, the CDR3 is TGTGCCAGCAGCTTTTTAGCGGGGGGTACCTCCTACAATGAGCAGTTCTTC.

Only one count was recorded for this clone. This chain joins TRBV11-3 and TRBJ1-1, with TRBD1 identical over 10 bases. Germline V gives CDR1 SGHNT, CDR2 YENEEA. V was pared by 6 bases and J by 5 bases, with 9 bases of the junction left unmatched. The CDR3 totals 15 residues. CDR3 DNA sequence: TGTGCCAGCAGTTTAAACCGGGACAGGGGAACTGAAGCTTTCTTT. Protein product: CASSLNRDRGTEAFF.

The chain couples TRBV10-1 to TRBJ2-5; D is uncertain. TRBJ2-7 matches the DNA end more closely, so the J call is doubtful. Germline loops: CDR1 WNHNN, CDR2 SYGVQD (reference sequence). This CDR3 is 17 amino acids long. CDR3 residues: CASKLLITPWSSYEQYF. The CDR3 region has the DNA TGCGCCAGCAAATTATTAATTACGCCGTGGAGCTCCTACGAGCAGTACTTC.

The chain recombines TRBV10-2 with TRBJ2-2; 8 nucleotides agree with TRBD2. J lost 4 bases, V lost 5 bases, and 12 bases had no gene match. CDR3 length: 17 amino acids. From germline, CDR1 is WSHSY and CDR2 SAAADI. The CDR3 nucleotides read TGCGCCAGCAGTACCTTCAGGGCTAGCGGGCTCACCGGGGAGCTGTTTTTT. Encoded protein: CASSTFRASGLTGELFF.

The chain recombines TRBV30 with TRBJ2-3, with 15 bases lining up with TRBD2. The CDR3 runs 17 residues. V was pared by 4 bases and J by 8 bases, with 13 bases of the junction left unmatched. Germline V lookup: CDR1 GTSNPN, CDR2 SVGIG (reference sequence). CDR3 in amino acids: CAWTPLRTSGGAGTQYF. The CDR3 DNA sequence: TGTGCCTGGACCCCACTCAGGACTAGCGGGGGGGCCGGTACGCAGTATTTT.

The chain combines TRBV19 with TRBJ1-2; perhaps TRBD1 as D (5 bases). The V gene's germline CDR1 is LNHDA and CDR2 SQIVND (reference sequence). The CDR3 is 14 amino acids. Trimming removed 3 bases at V and 2 bases at J, with 10 bases between. This CDR3 is CASSMGRTNYGYTF. CDR3 DNA: TGTGCCAGTAGTATGGGGCGGACAAACTATGGCTACACCTTC.

V gene TRBV7-8 combines with J gene TRBJ2-3; 7 bases align to TRBD1. CDR1 is SGHVS and CDR2 is FQNEAQ in the germline V gene. The CDR3 extends over 17 amino acids. The V segment lost 2 bases and the J segment 0 bases; nucleotides outside the gene matches: 8. The CDR3 bases are TGTGCCAGCAGCTTACGGCCGACAGGGTTCAGCACAGATACGCAGTATTTT. Amino acids: CASSLRPTGFSTDTQYF.

This chain uses TRBV13 with TRBJ2-2; no clear D gene. CDR3 length equals 18 residues. Germline loops: CDR1 PRHDT, CDR2 FYEKMQ (reference sequence). V was pared by 5 bases and J by 5 bases, with 24 bases between. As DNA, the CDR3 is TGTGCCAGCAGCCCTGGGCTTCGATTGGCTACATTGACCGGGGAGCTGTTTTTT. This codes for CASSPGLRLATLTGELFF.

This clone was seen only once. The chain combines TRBV19 with TRBJ2-5, with TRBD2 as a possible D gene (6 bases). Germline loops: CDR1 LNHDA, CDR2 SQIVND (reference sequence). There are 14 residues in the CDR3. V lost 5 bases, J lost 4 bases, and 14 bases lay in between. The DNA for the CDR3 is TGTGCCAGTAGTCCTCGGGGGTATGGAGAGACCCAGTACTTC. Translated, it gives CASSPRGYGETQYF.

The chain joins TRBV27 to TRBJ2-6; D unresolved. Germline assignment: CDR1 MNHEY and CDR2 SMNVEV (reference sequence). This CDR3 comprises 13 residues. The V end lost 7 bases, the J end lost 0 bases, and 4 bases lay between the germline ends. CDR3 sequence reads: CASIGSGANVLTF. In DNA form, the CDR3 reads TGTGCCAGCATCGGCTCTGGGGCCAACGTCCTGACTTTC.

The gene calls are TRBV5-4 and TRBJ2-1, with D unclear. Deletions cut 0 bases from V and 8 bases from J, with 9 bases between. The CDR3 has 13 residues. Germline lookup yields CDR1 SGHNT and CDR2 YYREEE (reference sequence). As DNA, the CDR3 is TGTGCCAGCAGCTTGGTAGTTTACGATGAGCAGTTCTTC. The encoded protein is CASSLVVYDEQFF.

This clone appeared a few times. The chain is built from TRBV11-2 and TRBJ2-3; D is unclear. V lost 6 bases to trimming and J lost 0 bases, with 4 bases between them. This CDR3 is built from 12 residues. Germline CDR1 reads SGHAT; CDR2 reads FQNNGV. The CDR3 sequence: CASRRSTDTQYF. The CDR3 bases are TGTGCCAGCAGGAGAAGCACAGATACGCAGTATTTT.

The genes are TRBV7-9 and TRBJ2-7; tentatively, D is TRBD2 (5 bases). CDR3 length: 13 residues. V dropped 5 bases and J dropped 3 bases, with 11 bases sitting between them. The germline V gene encodes CDR1 SEHNR and CDR2 FQNEAQ (reference sequence). The CDR3 nucleotides read TGTGCCAGCAGCCCACGGGATCACTACGAGCAGTACTTC. Protein: CASSPRDHYEQYF.

This chain links TRBV4-1 with TRBJ2-1; D remains unclear. There are 13 residues in the CDR3. Germline CDR1 reads MGHRA; CDR2 reads YSYEKL. Trimming left V 0 bases short and J 8 bases short, with 8 bases between. The CDR3 is CASSQDLGYEQFF. The DNA of the CDR3 is TGCGCCAGCAGCCAAGATCTAGGATATGAGCAGTTCTTC.

CDR3 protein: CASSSKVGYNYNSPLHF. CDR3 in DNA: TGTGCCAGCAGTAGCAAAGTCGGGTATAACTATAATTCACCCCTCCACTTT. The gene calls are TRBV27 and TRBJ1-6, with D hard to call. Trimming left V 5 bases short and J 3 bases short, with 17 bases between. Germline V gene lookup returns CDR1 MNHEY and CDR2 SMNVEV (reference sequence). The CDR3 is 17 amino acids.

This rearrangement joins TRBV2 to TRBJ2-2, with D possibly being TRBD2 (5 bases). This CDR3 region has 13 residues. Deletions cut 10 bases from V and 4 bases from J, with 13 bases between. Germline CDR1 SNHLY, CDR2 FYNNEI. The DNA of the CDR3 is TGTGCCACCTTAGGACTCCTCACCGGGGAGCTGTTTTTT. This encodes CATLGLLTGELFF.

In its sample, this clone was seen a few times. This chain uses TRBV5-1 with TRBJ2-3; 7 nucleotides line up with TRBD2. V lost 0 bases and J lost 0; bases outside the gene matches: 4. This CDR3 is built from 16 residues. From germline, CDR1 is SGHRS and CDR2 YFSETQ. The CDR3 reads CASSLGGTTSTDTQYF. The CDR3 coding sequence is TGCGCCAGCAGCTTGGGGGGGACTACAAGCACAGATACGCAGTATTTT.

V and J are TRBV18 and TRBJ1-2, with D unclear. Germline CDR1 KGHSH, CDR2 LQKENI. This CDR3 comprises 12 residues. Deletions cut 3 bases from V and 4 bases from J, with 6 bases between. The CDR3 protein is CASSPRVYGYTF. The CDR3 coding sequence is TGTGCCAGCTCACCGCGGGTCTATGGCTACACCTTC.

This clone appeared a few times. The chain combines TRBV7-2 with TRBJ2-7; 10 positions match TRBD2. The junction had 4 bases not matched to a gene; V was cut back by 1 base and J by 4 bases. The germline V gene has CDR1 SGHTA and CDR2 FQGNSA. The CDR3 extends over 15 amino acids. Written as DNA, the CDR3 is TGTGCCAGCAGCTTAGAACTAGCGGGGTATTACGAGCAGTACTTC. Translation gives CASSLELAGYYEQYF.

The chain uses TRBV6-5 and TRBJ1-1, with a possible D match to TRBD1 (5 bases). Between the trimmed V and J ends, which lost 7 bases and 3 bases, there was a span of 9 bases. CDR1 is MNHEY, CDR2 SVGAGI, per germline. The CDR3 sequence is 12 residues long. CDR3 bases: TGTGCCAGCACCTCAGGGTACACTGAAGCTTTCTTT. Its translation: CASTSGYTEAFF.

The V and J genes are TRBV10-3 and TRBJ1-2; weak D call: TRBD1 (5 bases). The germline V and J ends were trimmed by 0 bases and 2 bases, with 10 bases remaining between them. Germline V lookup: CDR1 ENHRY, CDR2 SYGVKD. The CDR3 length is 15 residues. DNA for the CDR3: TGTGCCATCAGTGAGTCTCAGGGTATCAACTATGGCTACACCTTC. Its translation: CAISESQGINYGYTF.

By frequency in the sample, this clone is large (0.1 to 1%). The rearrangement links TRBV5-4 to TRBJ2-1; possible D gene TRBD1, 5 bases. In germline, CDR1 is SGHNT, CDR2 YYREEE (reference sequence). This CDR3 is built from 14 residues. With 5 bases removed from V and 6 bases from J, the gap between germline ends came to 15 bases. Here the CDR3 DNA reads TGTGCCAGCAGGCGTGCCAGGGAACTCAATGAGCAGTTCTTC. Protein product: CASRRARELNEQFF. Together with reference TRBV5-4 and TRBJ2-1, the CDR3 gives the full variable domain: ETGVTQSPTHLIKTRGQQVTLRCSSQSGHNTVSWYQQALGQGPQFIFQYYREEENGRGNFPPRFSGLQFPNYSSELNVNALELDDSALYLCASRRARELNEQFFGPGTRLTVL.

The chain carries TRBV9 and TRBJ1-1; unclear D gene. V was pared by 3 bases and J by 0 bases, with 9 bases between. CDR3 length: 14 residues. Germline V gene sequence: CDR1 SGDLS, CDR2 YYNGEE. The CDR3 region is CASSASPVNTEAFF. The CDR3 DNA reads as TGTGCCAGCAGCGCCTCCCCCGTGAACACTGAAGCTTTCTTT.

V gene TRBV10-3 combines with J gene TRBJ1-1; D gene ambiguous. This CDR3 contains 13 residues. The germline V gene encodes CDR1 ENHRY and CDR2 SYGVKD. Trimming took off 4 bases at V and 1 base at J, with 7 bases between the two ends. CDR3 nucleotides: TGTGCCATCAGTGCTCCAGGGAACACTGAAGCTTTCTTT. Translating gives CAISAPGNTEAFF.

This clone has only a few counts. This sample also contains other DNA sequences that code for the same CDR3. V usage is TRBV5-1 and J usage is TRBJ2-3; 8 bases align to TRBD2. The junction had 3 bases not matched to a gene; V was cut back by 2 bases and J by 1 base. The CDR3 has 15 amino acids. Per the germline V gene, CDR1 is SGHRS and CDR2 is YFSETQ. CDR3 residues: CASSLELAGTDTQYF. The DNA for the CDR3 is TGCGCCAGCAGCTTAGAACTAGCGGGCACAGATACGCAGTATTTT.

The genes are TRBV19 and TRBJ1-1; 7 bases align to TRBD1. V gave up 6 bases and J gave up 0 bases; unmatched junction bases: 1. CDR1 and CDR2 from the germline V gene are LNHDA and SQIVND (reference sequence). The CDR3 has 13 amino acids. In DNA, the CDR3 is TGTGCCAGTAGGGACAGGATGAACACTGAAGCTTTCTTT. It translates to CASRDRMNTEAFF.